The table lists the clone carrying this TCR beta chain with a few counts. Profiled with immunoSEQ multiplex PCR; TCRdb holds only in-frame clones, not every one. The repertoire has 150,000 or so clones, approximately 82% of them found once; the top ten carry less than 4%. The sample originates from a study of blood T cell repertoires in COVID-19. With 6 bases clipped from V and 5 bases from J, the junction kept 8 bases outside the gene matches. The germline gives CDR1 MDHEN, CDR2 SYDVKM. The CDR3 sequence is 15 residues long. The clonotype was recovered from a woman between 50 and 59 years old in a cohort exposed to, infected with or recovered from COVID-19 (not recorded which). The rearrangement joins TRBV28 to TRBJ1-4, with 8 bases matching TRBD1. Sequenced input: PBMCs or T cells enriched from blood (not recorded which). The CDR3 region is CASRTDRGLNEKLFF. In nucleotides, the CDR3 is TGTGCCAGCAGGACCGACAGGGGCTTAAATGAAAAACTGTTTTTT. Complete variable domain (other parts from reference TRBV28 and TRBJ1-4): DVKVTQSSRYLVKRTGEKVFLECVQDMDHENMFWYRQDPGLGLRLIYFSYDVKMKEKGDIPEGYSVSREKKERFSLILESASTNQTSMYLCASRTDRGLNEKLFFGSGTQLSVL.